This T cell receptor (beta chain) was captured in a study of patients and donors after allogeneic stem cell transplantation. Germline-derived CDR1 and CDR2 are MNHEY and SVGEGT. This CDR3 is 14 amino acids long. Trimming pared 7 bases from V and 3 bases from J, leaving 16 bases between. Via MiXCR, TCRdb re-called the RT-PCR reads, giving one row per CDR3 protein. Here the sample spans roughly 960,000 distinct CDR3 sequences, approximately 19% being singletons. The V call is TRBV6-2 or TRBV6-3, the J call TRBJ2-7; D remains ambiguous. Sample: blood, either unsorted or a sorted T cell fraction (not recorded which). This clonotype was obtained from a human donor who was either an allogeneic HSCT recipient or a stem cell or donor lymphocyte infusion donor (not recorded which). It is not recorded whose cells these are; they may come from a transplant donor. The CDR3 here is CASNQVLMSYEQYF. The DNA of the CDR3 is TGTGCCAGCAACCAAGTGCTTATGAGCTACGAGCAGTACTTC.